These T cell receptor beta chains were read from a single sample in a study of cytomegalovirus exposure and HLA in healthy donors. Only in-frame clones appear in the TCRdb table, and some are missing; sequencing was by immunoSEQ multiplex PCR. The sample includes over 200,000 clones, 85% to 90% of them seen just once. Specimen: PBMCs. These receptors all stem from a woman aged 18-35 years in good health and CMV-seronegative. Each CDR3 is given with its conserved first and last residue. D genes are given only for firm matches. Part of the rows lack a size; the others show once, few, many or a class for expanded clones.

clone_size,v_call,d_call,cdr3_length,j_call,cdr3_aa,cdr3_nt
-,TRBV13,TRBD1,16,TRBJ2-2,CASSTYRGRNTGELFF,TGTGCCAGCAGCACCTACAGGGGGCGGAACACCGGGGAGCTGTTTTTT
-,TRBV19,-,15,TRBJ2-3,CASNVREPTTDTQYF,TGTGCCAGTAACGTCCGGGAGCCAACCACAGATACGCAGTATTTT
-,TRBV28,-,16,TRBJ1-5,CASSFLGPGGNQPQHF,TGTGCCAGCAGTTTCTTGGGACCGGGGGGCAATCAGCCCCAGCATTTT
-,TRBV28,TRBD1,15,TRBJ2-7,CASSYRTGSSYEQYF,TGTGCCAGCAGTTACCGGACAGGCAGCTCCTACGAGCAGTACTTC
-,TRBV6-6,-,16,TRBJ2-7,CASSYSADYQSFEQYF,TGTGCCAGCAGTTACTCGGCGGACTATCAATCTTTCGAGCAGTACTTC
-,TRBV16,-,18,TRBJ2-6,CASSQSVGAGSGANVLTF,TGTGCCAGCAGCCAATCAGTGGGAGCGGGCTCTGGGGCCAACGTCCTGACTTTC
-,TRBV27,-,13,TRBJ1-5,CASSSDTGQPQHF,TGTGCCAGCAGTTCGGATACAGGTCAGCCCCAGCATTTT
-,TRBV6-1,TRBD2,15,TRBJ2-2,CASTPGTSGTGELFF,TGTGCCAGCACCCCCGGGACTAGCGGCACCGGGGAGCTGTTTTTT
-,TRBV27,TRBD2,17,TRBJ2-1,CASKRQRDRSSYNEQFF,TGTGCCAGTAAAAGGCAGCGGGACCGAAGCTCCTACAATGAGCAGTTCTTC
few,TRBV19,-,12,TRBJ1-1,CASRAGNTEAFF,TGTGCCAGTAGGGCAGGGAACACTGAAGCTTTCTTT
-,TRBV28,TRBD1,12,TRBJ1-2,CASSPGQGGYTF,TGTGCCAGCAGTCCCGGACAGGGAGGCTACACCTTC
-,TRBV2,TRBD1,13,TRBJ1-2,CASTGGQGFGYTF,TGTGCCAGCACGGGAGGACAGGGGTTTGGCTACACCTTC
-,TRBV7-2,TRBD2,17,TRBJ2-7,CASSQRRGEFSSYEQYF,TGTGCCAGCAGCCAGCGCCGGGGGGAATTTAGCTCCTACGAGCAGTACTTC
-,TRBV5-4,-,14,TRBJ2-5,CASSLGQRQETQYF,TGTGCCAGCAGCCTCGGACAGAGACAAGAGACCCAGTACTTC
-,TRBV6-5,-,13,TRBJ1-5,CASSAGLNQPQHF,TGTGCCAGCAGTGCAGGGCTGAATCAGCCCCAGCATTTT
-,TRBV5-6,-,15,TRBJ2-7,CASSRLDDRTYEQYF,TGTGCCAGCTCACGGCTGGACGACAGAACCTACGAGCAGTACTTC
-,TRBV19,TRBD1,17,TRBJ1-5,CASSKYFSGQGHQPQHF,TGTGCCAGTAGTAAGTACTTTTCGGGACAGGGCCATCAGCCCCAGCATTTT
-,TRBV15,-,14,TRBJ2-7,CATSRQGTRAEQYF,TGTGCCACCAGCAGACAGGGGACCCGAGCCGAGCAGTACTTC
-,TRBV5-1,-,15,TRBJ1-2,CASSQRPGAFSGYTF,TGCGCCAGCAGCCAACGTCCAGGTGCGTTTTCTGGCTACACCTTC
few,TRBV28,TRBD1,11,TRBJ2-4,CASASGTGDYF,TGTGCCAGCGCTTCCGGGACAGGGGATTACTTC
once,TRBV9,TRBD2,14,TRBJ2-3,CASSTTSGTDTQYF,TGTGCCAGCAGTACGACTAGCGGCACAGATACGCAGTATTTT
once,TRBV4-3,TRBD1,17,TRBJ1-2,CASSQGQGNPGGYGYTF,TGCGCCAGCAGCCAAGGACAGGGTAACCCCGGGGGCTATGGCTACACCTTC
-,TRBV28,-,13,TRBJ2-7,CASSPRQVHEQYF,TGTGCCAGCAGTCCCCGACAGGTACACGAGCAGTACTTC
-,TRBV6-1,TRBD1,17,TRBJ1-5,CASRELTTGGINQPQHF,TGTGCCAGCAGGGAACTTACGACAGGGGGGATAAATCAGCCCCAGCATTTT
-,TRBV27,-,19,TRBJ2-3,CASSLLGLTGGGRTDTQYF,TGTGCCAGCAGTTTATTGGGACTAACCGGGGGCGGCCGCACAGATACGCAGTATTTT
-,TRBV5-1,-,18,TRBJ2-1,CASSLVVSAGETYNEQFF,TGCGCCAGCAGCTTGGTTGTTTCGGCGGGCGAGACCTACAATGAGCAGTTCTTC
-,TRBV27,-,14,TRBJ1-5,CASSTTGNNQPQHF,TGTGCCAGCAGTACTACGGGGAATAATCAGCCCCAGCATTTT
-,TRBV28,-,14,TRBJ2-1,CASSRRPKRDEQFF,TGTGCCAGCAGTAGAAGACCTAAGCGCGATGAGCAGTTCTTC
-,TRBV19,-,15,TRBJ2-1,CASSIDGSSYNEQFF,TGTGCCAGTAGTATTGACGGGAGCTCCTACAATGAGCAGTTCTTC
-,TRBV25-1,-,14,TRBJ1-2,CASRKNSGNYGYTF,TGTGCCAGCCGGAAAAATTCAGGGAACTATGGCTACACCTTC
-,TRBV25-1,-,15,TRBJ2-3,CASSESTDYTDTQYF,TGTGCCAGCAGTGAATCGACGGACTACACAGATACGCAGTATTTT
-,TRBV27,-,14,TRBJ1-1,CASSLRQLNTEAFF,TGTGCCAGCAGTTTACGACAGTTGAACACTGAAGCTTTCTTT
-,TRBV9,-,14,TRBJ2-7,CASSSPGISYEQYF,TGTGCCAGCAGCTCCCCCGGGATCTCCTACGAGCAGTACTTC
-,TRBV29-1,TRBD2,13,TRBJ2-7,CSVTGLAGGEQYF,TGCAGCGTTACGGGACTAGCGGGAGGCGAGCAGTACTTC
-,TRBV11-2,TRBD1,17,TRBJ2-7,CASSLRDSHALSYEQYF,TGTGCCAGCAGCTTACGGGACAGCCATGCACTCTCCTACGAGCAGTACTTC
-,TRBV5-1,TRBD1,12,TRBJ2-1,CASSSRGREQFF,TGCGCCAGCAGCTCGAGGGGGCGCGAGCAGTTCTTC
-,TRBV10-3,TRBD1,14,TRBJ2-1,CATDRGLSYNEQFF,TGTGCCACCGACAGGGGGCTCTCCTACAATGAGCAGTTCTTC
-,TRBV19,TRBD1,14,TRBJ2-5,CASSTLTGEETQYF,TGTGCCAGTAGTACGTTGACAGGGGAAGAGACCCAGTACTTC
-,TRBV7-8,TRBD1,15,TRBJ2-5,CASSKGTGGQETQYF,TGTGCCAGCAGCAAGGGGACAGGGGGACAAGAGACCCAGTACTTC
-,TRBV27,TRBD2,15,TRBJ2-1,CATMDPASGPNEQFF,TGTGCCACCATGGACCCGGCTAGCGGACCCAATGAGCAGTTCTTC